The 14 T cell receptor beta chains reported below all come from one sample, sequenced in a study of tumor T cells in aggressive B-cell lymphoma. Some clones are missing from TCRdb's copy, which holds only in-frame ones; the method was immunoSEQ multiplex PCR. Among a few thousand clones listed, about 88% were seen once. Material: tumor tissue. All receptors derive from an adult with diffuse large B cell lymphoma.

This clone showed up just once. The V gene is TRBV7-9, the J gene TRBJ2-3; 13 bases are a match to TRBD2. The CDR3 extends over 15 amino acids. From germline, CDR1 is SEHNR and CDR2 FQNEAQ (reference sequence). Trimming removed 5 bases from V and 8 bases from J; junction bases left unmatched: 7. The CDR3 loop is CASSPRTSGGATQYF. In nucleotides, the CDR3 is TGTGCCAGCAGCCCGCGGACTAGCGGGGGAGCTACGCAGTATTTT.

This chain links TRBV7-8 with TRBJ2-7; a possible D gene is TRBD1 (5 bases). V was cut by 2 bases and J by 2 bases, with 10 bases left in between. Germline CDR1 reads SGHVS; CDR2 reads FQNEAQ. The CDR3 length is 14 residues. For the CDR3, the DNA is TGTGCCAGCAGCTTACAGGGTTCGGCCTACGAGCAGTACTTC. Residues: CASSLQGSAYEQYF.

The genes are TRBV29-1 and TRBJ1-2; D is unclear. Trimming took 0 bases from V and 7 from J, leaving 12 bases between them. Per germline, CDR1 SQVTM and CDR2 ANQGSEA. The CDR3 runs to 13 residues. The CDR3 sequence: CSVEDSGSGGYTF. Written as DNA, the CDR3 is TGCAGCGTTGAAGACTCGGGTTCTGGTGGCTACACCTTC.

This clone has a single count. V usage is TRBV19 and J usage is TRBJ2-1; 12 nucleotides match TRBD2. The CDR3 extends over 16 amino acids. V dropped 5 bases and J dropped 2; count of bases not matched to a gene: 4. Germline CDR1 and CDR2: LNHDA and SQIVND (reference sequence). The CDR3 sequence: CASSDRLAGAYNEQFF. The CDR3 DNA sequence: TGTGCCAGTAGTGACCGACTAGCGGGGGCCTACAATGAGCAGTTCTTC.

This clone was observed a single time. J is TRBJ2-7 and V is TRBV6-1; tentative D call: TRBD1 (5 bases). Trimming shortened V by 6 bases and J by 2 bases, and 17 bases separated the two germline ends. The CDR3 has 15 amino acids. Germline CDR1 reads MNHNS; CDR2 reads SASEGT. CDR3 nucleotides: TGTGCCAGCAGCTCTGAGTACAGGTACACCTACGAGCAGTACTTC. This encodes CASSSEYRYTYEQYF.

The rearrangement uses TRBV4-1 and TRBJ2-1; 9 bases fit TRBD2. Germline assignment: CDR1 MGHRA and CDR2 YSYEKL. V lost 2 bases, J lost 4 bases, and 15 bases stayed unmatched. CDR3 length: 19 residues. The CDR3 loop is CASSQHNTGTSRGYNEQFF. CDR3 bases: TGCGCCAGCAGCCAACACAACACCGGGACTAGCAGGGGATACAATGAGCAGTTCTTC.

V gene TRBV4-1 combines with J gene TRBJ1-2; D unresolved. The CDR3 runs 15 residues. The ends were cut back, 4 bases at V and 4 bases at J, with 16 bases in the middle. The germline V gene has CDR1 MGHRA and CDR2 YSYEKL. The CDR3 DNA sequence: TGCGCCAGCAGCCTTGAGTTGTTAGCCCGCTATGGCTACACCTTC. This encodes CASSLELLARYGYTF.

This CDR3 reads CASSEDRVGTGELFF. The CDR3 nucleotides are TGTGCCAGCAGTGAAGACAGGGTTGGTACCGGGGAGCTGTTTTTT. The J gene is TRBJ2-2, the V gene TRBV6-1, with D possibly TRBD1 on 6 matching bases. The ends were cut back, 1 base at V and 5 bases at J, with 11 bases in the middle. The germline V gene has CDR1 MNHNS and CDR2 SASEGT. CDR3 length: 15 amino acids.

The count of this clone is one. The chain links TRBV6-5 to TRBJ2-7, with 10 bases matching TRBD2. The CDR3 contains 15 residues. CDR1 and CDR2 from the germline V gene are MNHEY and SVGAGI. Losses at the gene ends were 10 bases for V and 5 bases for J; bases not matched to a gene: 14. The CDR3 loop is CATRPLAGVRHEQYF. The CDR3 DNA follows: TGTGCCACCCGTCCCCTAGCGGGAGTTCGACACGAGCAGTACTTC.

V usage is TRBV5-6 and J usage is TRBJ2-1, with 11 nucleotides matching TRBD2. Germline V CDR1 and CDR2: SGHDT, YYEEEE. J was trimmed by 2 bases and V by 3 bases; bases with no gene match: 10. CDR3 size: 18 residues. The CDR3 DNA follows: TGTGCCAGCAGCTCCACCTTACTAGCGGGGGCGACCTACAATGAGCAGTTCTTC. Protein: CASSSTLLAGATYNEQFF. Full variable domain (missing parts from reference TRBV5-6 and TRBJ2-1): DAGVTQSPTHLIKTRGQQVTLRCSPKSGHDTVSWYQQALGQGPQFIFQYYEEEERQRGNFPDRFSGHQFPNYSSELNVNALLLGDSALYLCASSSTLLAGATYNEQFFGPGTRLTVL.

The CDR3 here is CASSLETRSYNEQFF. CDR3 DNA: TGTGCCAGCAGCTTGGAAACGAGATCCTACAATGAGCAGTTCTTC. The gene calls are TRBV5-4 and TRBJ2-1; no definite D call. Trimming cost V 0 bases and J 1 base, with 8 bases left between them. The CDR3 has 15 amino acids. Germline V lookup: CDR1 SGHNT, CDR2 YYREEE (reference sequence). The whole variable domain, remainder taken from reference TRBV5-4 and TRBJ2-1, is ETGVTQSPTHLIKTRGQQVTLRCSSQSGHNTVSWYQQALGQGPQFIFQYYREEENGRGNFPPRFSGLQFPNYSSELNVNALELDDSALYLCASSLETRSYNEQFFGPGTRLTVL.

The chain is built from TRBV5-1 and TRBJ2-7; TRBD1 matches 9 bases. Trimming cost V 5 bases and J 5 bases; bases outside gene matches: 8. The CDR3 has 14 amino acids. Germline assignment: CDR1 SGHRS and CDR2 YFSETQ. CDR3 residues: CASRGDRVLNEQYF. The DNA of the CDR3 is TGCGCCAGCAGGGGGGACAGGGTCCTCAACGAGCAGTACTTC.

This chain connects TRBV4-1 to TRBJ2-3; 12 nucleotides agree with TRBD2. V dropped 6 bases and J dropped 6; count of bases not matched to a gene: 7. The CDR3 has 15 amino acids. From germline, CDR1 is MGHRA and CDR2 YSYEKL. CDR3 in DNA: TGCGCCAGCAGTCGACTAGCGGGGGCCCCCGATACGCAGTATTTT. It is translated as CASSRLAGAPDTQYF.

The rearrangement uses TRBV27 and TRBJ2-3; possible D gene TRBD2, 6 bases. V was trimmed by 6 bases and J by 1 base, leaving 17 bases between them. CDR1 and CDR2 from the germline V gene are MNHEY and SMNVEV (reference sequence). The CDR3 extends over 16 amino acids. The CDR3 is CASRGHGTPRTDTQYF. Here the CDR3 DNA reads TGTGCCAGCAGGGGCCACGGGACTCCGCGCACAGATACGCAGTATTTT.